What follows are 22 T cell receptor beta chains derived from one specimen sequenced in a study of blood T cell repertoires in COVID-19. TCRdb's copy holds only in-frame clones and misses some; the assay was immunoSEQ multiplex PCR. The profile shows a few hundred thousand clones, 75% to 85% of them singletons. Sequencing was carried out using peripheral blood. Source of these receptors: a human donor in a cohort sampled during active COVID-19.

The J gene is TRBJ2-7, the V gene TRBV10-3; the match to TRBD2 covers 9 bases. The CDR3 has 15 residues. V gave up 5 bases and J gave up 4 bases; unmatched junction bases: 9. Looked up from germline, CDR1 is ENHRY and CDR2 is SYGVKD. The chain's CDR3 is CAISTGTSNSYEQYF. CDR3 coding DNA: TGTGCCATCAGTACGGGGACTAGCAACAGTTACGAGCAGTACTTC.

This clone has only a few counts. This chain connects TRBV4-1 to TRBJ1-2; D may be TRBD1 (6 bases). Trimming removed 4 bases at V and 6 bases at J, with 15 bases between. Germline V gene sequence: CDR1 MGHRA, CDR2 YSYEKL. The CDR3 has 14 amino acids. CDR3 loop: CASSPTTGSHGYTF. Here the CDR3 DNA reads TGCGCCAGCAGCCCGACCACAGGGTCTCATGGCTACACCTTC.

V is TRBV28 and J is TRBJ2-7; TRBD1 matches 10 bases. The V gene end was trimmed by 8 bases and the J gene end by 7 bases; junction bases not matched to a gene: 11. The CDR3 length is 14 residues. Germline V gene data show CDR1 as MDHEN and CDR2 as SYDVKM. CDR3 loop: CASRSRQGASEQYF. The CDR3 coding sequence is TGTGCCAGCCGGAGTAGACAGGGGGCGTCTGAGCAGTACTTC.

The CDR3 DNA reads as TGCGCCAGCAGCCCGCCGGGACAGGGTAACTATGGCTACACCTTC. Residues: CASSPPGQGNYGYTF. The chain joins TRBV5-1 to TRBJ1-2; 9 bases align to TRBD1. Germline V lookup: CDR1 SGHRS, CDR2 YFSETQ. V gave up 4 bases and J gave up 1 base; unmatched junction bases: 5. The CDR3 covers 15 residues.

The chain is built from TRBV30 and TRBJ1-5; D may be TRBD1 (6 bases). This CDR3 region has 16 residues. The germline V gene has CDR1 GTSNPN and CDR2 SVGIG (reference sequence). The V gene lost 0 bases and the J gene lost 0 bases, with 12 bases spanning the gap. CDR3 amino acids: CAWSVGTLHSNQPQHF. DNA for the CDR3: TGTGCCTGGAGTGTAGGGACACTTCATAGCAATCAGCCCCAGCATTTT.

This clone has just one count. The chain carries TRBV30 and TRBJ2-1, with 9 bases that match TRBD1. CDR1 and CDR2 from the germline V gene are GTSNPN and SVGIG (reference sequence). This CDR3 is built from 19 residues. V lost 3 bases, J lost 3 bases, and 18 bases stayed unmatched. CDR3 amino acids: CAWRPNRGRERAVYNEQFF. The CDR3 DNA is TGTGCCTGGAGACCCAACAGGGGGCGCGAGCGGGCCGTCTACAATGAGCAGTTCTTC.

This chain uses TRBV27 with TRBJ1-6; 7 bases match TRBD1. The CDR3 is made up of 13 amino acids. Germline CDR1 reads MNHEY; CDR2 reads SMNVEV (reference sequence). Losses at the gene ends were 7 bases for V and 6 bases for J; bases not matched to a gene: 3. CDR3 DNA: TGTGCCAGCACGGGGACAGCTAATTCACCCCTCCACTTT. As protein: CASTGTANSPLHF.

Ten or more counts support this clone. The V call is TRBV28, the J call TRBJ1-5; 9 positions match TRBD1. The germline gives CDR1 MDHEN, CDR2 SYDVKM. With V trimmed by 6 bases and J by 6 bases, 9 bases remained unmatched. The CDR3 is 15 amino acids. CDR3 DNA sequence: TGTGCCAGCAGCTCGTCCGGGACAGGGAGTCAGCCCCAGCATTTT. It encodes CASSSSGTGSQPQHF.

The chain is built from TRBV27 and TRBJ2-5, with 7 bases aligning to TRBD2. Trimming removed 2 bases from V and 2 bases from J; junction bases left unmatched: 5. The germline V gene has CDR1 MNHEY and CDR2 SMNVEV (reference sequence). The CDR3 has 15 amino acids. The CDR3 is CASSLRGGWQETQYF. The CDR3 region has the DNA TGTGCCAGCAGTTTACGCGGGGGTTGGCAAGAGACCCAGTACTTC.

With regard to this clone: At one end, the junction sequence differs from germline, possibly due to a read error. CDR3 sequence (DNA): TGTGCCAGCAGCTTGGACGGGAGAAAAACTGTTTTT. Translation gives CASSLDGRKTVF. This rearrangement joins TRBV5-6 to TRBJ1-4; D remains unclear. This CDR3 spans 12 amino acids. Germline V gives CDR1 SGHDT, CDR2 YYEEEE.

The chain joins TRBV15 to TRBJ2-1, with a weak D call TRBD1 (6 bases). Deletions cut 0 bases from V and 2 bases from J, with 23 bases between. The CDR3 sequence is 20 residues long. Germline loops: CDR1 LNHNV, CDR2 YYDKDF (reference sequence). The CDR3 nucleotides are TGTGCCACCAGCAGAGAGTTACTCTTGGGCAGGGGTCCTGCCTACAATGAGCAGTTCTTC. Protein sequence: CATSRELLLGRGPAYNEQFF.

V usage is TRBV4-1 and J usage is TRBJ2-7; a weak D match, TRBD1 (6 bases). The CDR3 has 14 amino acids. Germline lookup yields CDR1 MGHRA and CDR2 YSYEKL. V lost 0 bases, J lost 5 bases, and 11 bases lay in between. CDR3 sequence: CASSQEQQGDEQYF. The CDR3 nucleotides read TGCGCCAGCAGCCAAGAACAACAGGGAGACGAGCAGTACTTC.

The CDR3 here is CASSFNRGEETQYF. CDR3 nucleotide sequence: TGCGCCAGCAGCTTCAACAGGGGGGAGGAGACCCAGTACTTC. V gene TRBV5-1 combines with J gene TRBJ2-5; 8 bases are shared with TRBD1. Trimming at V came to 2 bases and at J to 5 bases, leaving 5 bases not matched to a gene. The CDR3 is made up of 14 amino acids. Per the germline V gene, CDR1 is SGHRS and CDR2 is YFSETQ.

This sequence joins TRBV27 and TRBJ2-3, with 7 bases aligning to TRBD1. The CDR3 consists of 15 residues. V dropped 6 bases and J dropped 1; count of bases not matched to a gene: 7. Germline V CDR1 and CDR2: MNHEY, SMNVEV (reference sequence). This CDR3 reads CASSPWTGGTDTQYF. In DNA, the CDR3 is TGTGCCAGCAGCCCCTGGACAGGAGGCACAGATACGCAGTATTTT.

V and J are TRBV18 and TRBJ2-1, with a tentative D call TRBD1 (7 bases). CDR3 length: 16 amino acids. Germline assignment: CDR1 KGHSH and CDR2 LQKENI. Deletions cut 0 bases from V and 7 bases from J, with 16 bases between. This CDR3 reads CASSPPEGQHFNEQFF. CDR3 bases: TGTGCCAGCTCACCACCGGAGGGACAGCATTTTAATGAGCAGTTCTTC.

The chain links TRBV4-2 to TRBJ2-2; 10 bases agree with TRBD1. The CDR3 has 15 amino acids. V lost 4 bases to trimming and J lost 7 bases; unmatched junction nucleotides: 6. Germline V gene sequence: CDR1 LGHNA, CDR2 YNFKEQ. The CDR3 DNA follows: TGTGCCAGCAGCCGCACGGGACAGGGGAACGGGGAGCTGTTTTTT. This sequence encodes CASSRTGQGNGELFF.

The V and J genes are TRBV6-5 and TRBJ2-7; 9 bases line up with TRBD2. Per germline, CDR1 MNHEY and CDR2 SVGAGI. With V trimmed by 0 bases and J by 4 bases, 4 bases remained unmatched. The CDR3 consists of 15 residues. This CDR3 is CASSYSGGRGYEQYF. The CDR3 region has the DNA TGTGCCAGCAGTTACTCAGGCGGGAGGGGATACGAGCAGTACTTC.

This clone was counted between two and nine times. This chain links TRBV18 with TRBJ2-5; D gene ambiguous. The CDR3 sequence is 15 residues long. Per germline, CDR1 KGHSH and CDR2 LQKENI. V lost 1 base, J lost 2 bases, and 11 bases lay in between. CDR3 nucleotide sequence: TGTGCCAGCTCACCACGGAGCGACCGTCAAGAGACCCAGTACTTC. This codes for CASSPRSDRQETQYF.

CDR3 amino acids: CASSSWDRDTGELFF. DNA of the CDR3: TGCGCCAGCAGCTCCTGGGACAGGGACACCGGGGAGCTGTTTTTT. The genes are TRBV5-1 and TRBJ2-2, with 9 bases fitting TRBD1. Trimming removed 3 bases from V and 3 bases from J; junction bases left unmatched: 3. This CDR3 comprises 15 residues. In germline, CDR1 is SGHRS, CDR2 YFSETQ.

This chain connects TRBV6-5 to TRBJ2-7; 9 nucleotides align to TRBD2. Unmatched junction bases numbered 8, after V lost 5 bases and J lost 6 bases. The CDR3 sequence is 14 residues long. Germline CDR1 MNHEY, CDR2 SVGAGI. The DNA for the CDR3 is TGTGCCAGCAGTACTTTAGCGGGAGTATTCGAGCAGTACTTC. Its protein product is CASSTLAGVFEQYF.

DNA of the CDR3: TGTGCCAGCAGCCAAGATGTGAGGGACAGCGATTCACCCCTCCACTTT. Translated, it gives CASSQDVRDSDSPLHF. The chain employs TRBV3-1 (or the pseudogene TRBV3-2) and TRBJ1-6, with TRBD1 matching over 7 bases. Germline values: CDR1 LGHDT, CDR2 YNNKEL (reference sequence). V gave up 0 bases and J gave up 8 bases; unmatched junction bases: 7. The CDR3 has 16 residues.

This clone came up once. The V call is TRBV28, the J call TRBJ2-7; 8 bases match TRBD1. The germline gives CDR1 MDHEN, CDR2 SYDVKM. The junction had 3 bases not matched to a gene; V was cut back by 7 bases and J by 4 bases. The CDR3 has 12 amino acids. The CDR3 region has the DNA TGTGCCAGCACTTACAGGGGGTACGAGCAGTACTTC. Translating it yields CASTYRGYEQYF.